These T cell receptor beta chains were read from a single sample in a study of blood T cell repertoires in COVID-19. Assay: immunoSEQ multiplex PCR; the TCRdb copy retains only in-frame clones and omits some. The table shows 330,000 or so clones, with approximately 89% occurring only once. Sequencing was performed on peripheral blood. These receptors all come from a woman between 55 and 75 years old with COVID-19, enrolled during active disease. Each CDR3 is given with its conserved first and last residue. Each record gives: J gene, clone size, V gene, D gene, CDR3 DNA, CDR3 protein. D genes are given only for firm matches. Clone size, where shown, is once, few, many, or a class for clones that have expanded.

J: TRBJ1-2; size: NA; V: TRBV5-1; D: NA; DNA: TGCGCCAGCAGCTTGCAAGGATCGGGTGGCTACACCTTC; CDR3: CASSLQGSGGYTF
J: TRBJ2-7; size: NA; V: TRBV7-9; D: NA; DNA: TGTGCCAGCAGCTTAGATGGGGGGACAGCACGCTACGAGCAGTACTTC; CDR3: CASSLDGGTARYEQYF
J: TRBJ2-5; size: NA; V: TRBV9; D: TRBD2; DNA: TGTGCCAGCAGCCCGAGACTAGCGAGCCAAGAGACCCAGTACTTC; CDR3: CASSPRLASQETQYF
J: TRBJ2-1; size: NA; V: TRBV10-2; D: TRBD2; DNA: TGCGCCAGCAGTAGGGCGGGGGGAGCCTACAATGAGCAGTTCTTC; CDR3: CASSRAGGAYNEQFF
J: TRBJ2-3; size: NA; V: TRBV5-1; D: TRBD2; DNA: TGCGCCAGCAGCCCCTGGACTAGCGGGGGTATCACAGATACGCAGTATTTT; CDR3: CASSPWTSGGITDTQYF
J: TRBJ1-1; size: NA; V: TRBV6-4; D: NA; DNA: TGTGCCAGCAGCGTTCAGGAGAACACTGAAGCTTTCTTT; CDR3: CASSVQENTEAFF
J: TRBJ1-5; size: many; V: TRBV6-1; D: TRBD1; DNA: TGTGCCAGCAGTGAATGGGGGGGACAGGGCAATCAGCCCCAGCATTTT; CDR3: CASSEWGGQGNQPQHF
J: TRBJ1-1; size: NA; V: TRBV19; D: NA; DNA: TGTGCCAGTAGTATAAACAAGAACACTGAAGCTTTCTTT; CDR3: CASSINKNTEAFF
J: TRBJ1-6; size: few; V: TRBV6-5; D: NA; DNA: TGTGCCAGCAGTTTCGACGGGAATTCACCCCTCCACTTT; CDR3: CASSFDGNSPLHF
J: TRBJ2-3; size: NA; V: TRBV7-8; D: TRBD2; DNA: TGTGCCAGCAGCGTACTAGCGGGGGGGCGGGATACGCAGTATTTT; CDR3: CASSVLAGGRDTQYF
J: TRBJ2-7; size: NA; V: TRBV18; D: TRBD1; DNA: TGTGCCAGCTCACCGTTGGGGACAGCTGACGAGCAGTACTTC; CDR3: CASSPLGTADEQYF
J: TRBJ1-2; size: NA; V: TRBV5-1; D: TRBD1; DNA: TGCGCCAGCAGCTGGACTACTACAGGGGGTAGGGACTATGGCTACACCTTC; CDR3: CASSWTTTGGRDYGYTF
J: TRBJ1-6; size: once; V: TRBV5-1; D: NA; DNA: TGCGCCAGCAGCTTGGTTGGGAGATGGGATTCACCCCTCCACTTT; CDR3: CASSLVGRWDSPLHF
J: TRBJ2-5; size: NA; V: TRBV23-1; D: NA; DNA: TGCGCCAGCAGACGCCCCAGGGGACAAGAGACCCAGTACTTC; CDR3: CASRRPRGQETQYF
J: TRBJ2-1; size: NA; V: TRBV11-3; D: NA; DNA: TGTGCCAGCAGCTTTGCCGGGACTGATTACAATGAGCAGTTCTTC; CDR3: CASSFAGTDYNEQFF
J: TRBJ1-6; size: NA; V: TRBV23-1; D: NA; DNA: TGCGCCAGCAGTCAGCGACAGGCTCTTGATTCACCCCTCCACTTT; CDR3: CASSQRQALDSPLHF
J: TRBJ1-4; size: NA; V: TRBV6-5; D: NA; DNA: TGTGCCAGCAGTTACGAGAGGAGTGAAAAACTGTTTTTT; CDR3: CASSYERSEKLFF
J: TRBJ1-5; size: NA; V: TRBV5-1; D: TRBD1; DNA: TGCGCCAGCAGCAGTGGACAGGGCAATCAGCCCCAGCATTTT; CDR3: CASSSGQGNQPQHF
J: TRBJ1-2; size: NA; V: TRBV6-5; D: NA; DNA: TGTGCCAGCACCCCGTTCGGGGGTGGCGGCTACACCTTC; CDR3: CASTPFGGGGYTF
J: TRBJ2-6; size: once; V: TRBV6-5; D: NA; DNA: TGTGCCAGCAGATCCCGTAGCTCTGGGGCCAACGTCCTGACTTTC; CDR3: CASRSRSSGANVLTF
J: TRBJ2-1; size: NA; V: TRBV2; D: NA; DNA: TGTGCCAGCAGTCCGACTAGGTTGGGGGTAAATGAGCAGTTCTTC; CDR3: CASSPTRLGVNEQFF
J: TRBJ1-5; size: NA; V: TRBV5-8; D: NA; DNA: TGTGCCAGCAGCTTCGCAGACAACCTACGAGACTTT; CDR3: CASSFADNLRDF
J: TRBJ1-5; size: NA; V: TRBV7-2; D: TRBD1; DNA: TGTGCCAGCAGCTCACAGGGGAGGAGCAATCAGCCCCAGCATTTT; CDR3: CASSSQGRSNQPQHF
J: TRBJ1-1; size: once; V: TRBV9; D: NA; DNA: TGTGCCAGCAGCGCAGGGGAAAACACTGAAGCTTTCTTT; CDR3: CASSAGENTEAFF
J: TRBJ1-4; size: NA; V: TRBV6-5; D: TRBD1; DNA: TGTGCCAGCAGTTACCCCGGGACAGCTAATGAAAAACTGTTTTTT; CDR3: CASSYPGTANEKLFF
J: TRBJ1-4; size: NA; V: TRBV7-2; D: NA; DNA: TGTGCCAGCAGCCGCCAGGTGACGGAAATTAATGAAAAACTGTTTTTT; CDR3: CASSRQVTEINEKLFF
J: TRBJ1-3; size: once; V: TRBV27; D: NA; DNA: TGTGCCAGCAGTTTATCCCGGCGGGGCTCTGGAAACACCATATATTTT; CDR3: CASSLSRRGSGNTIYF
J: TRBJ2-6; size: NA; V: TRBV24-1; D: NA; DNA: TGTGCCACCAGTGATTCGGGACACCAAACCATCTCTGGGGCCAACGTCCTGACTTTC; CDR3: CATSDSGHQTISGANVLTF
J: TRBJ1-5; size: NA; V: TRBV19; D: NA; DNA: TGTGCCAGTAGTATAGACACGACAGCCCAAGGTCCCCAGCATTTT; CDR3: CASSIDTTAQGPQHF
J: TRBJ1-2; size: NA; V: TRBV7-2; D: TRBD1; DNA: TGTGCCAGCAGCCTCGGACAGGTTGGTGGCTACACCTTC; CDR3: CASSLGQVGGYTF
J: TRBJ1-2; size: NA; V: TRBV6-5; D: NA; DNA: TGTGCCACCTCAAACCTGTTCCGGAACTATGGCTACACCTTC; CDR3: CATSNLFRNYGYTF